These 25 T cell receptor beta chains were sequenced from one sample in a study of neurological immune-mediated disorders. One entry per CDR3 protein results from TCRdb running MiXCR on the 5' RACE reads. The data contain 25,000 to 35,000 distinct CDR3 sequences, 12% of them seen just once; the ten biggest clones take up roughly 5%. The specimen was PBMCs. These receptors all come from a woman aged 55-69 years in good health.

The table lists this clonotype with many counts. The chain couples TRBV12-3 or TRBV12-4 to TRBJ1-2; D uncertain. The V gene lost 0 bases and the J gene lost 8 bases, with 7 bases spanning the gap. The CDR3 consists of 12 residues. The CDR3 nucleotides read TGTGCCAGCAGTTTAGCCAAGAGAGGCTACACCTTC. Translation: CASSLAKRGYTF.

This clonotype was detected many times. This chain uses TRBV5-1 with TRBJ2-7; no definite D call. V lost 0 bases to trimming and J lost 7 bases, with 11 bases between them. Germline V gives CDR1 SGHRS, CDR2 YFSETQ. This CDR3 has 13 amino acids. The DNA of the CDR3 is TGCGCCAGCAGCTTGGATCAGGCCAGGGAGCAGTACTTC. Its translation: CASSLDQAREQYF.

The rearrangement uses TRBV7-2 and TRBJ2-3; possible D gene TRBD2, 5 bases. Germline V lookup: CDR1 SGHTA, CDR2 FQGNSA. V lost 2 bases and J lost 4, with 19 bases in between. The CDR3 is 17 amino acids. CDR3 sequence reads: CASSLRRRLEDADTQYF. The CDR3 DNA reads TGTGCCAGCAGCTTAAGGAGGCGGCTAGAAGACGCAGATACGCAGTATTTT.

This sequence joins TRBV20-1 and TRBJ2-5; D not certain. Trimming removed 0 bases at V and 2 bases at J, with 10 bases between. Germline V gene sequence: CDR1 DFQATT, CDR2 SNEGSKA (reference sequence). The CDR3 loop spans 14 amino acids. The CDR3 DNA is TGCAGTGCTAGAGATATCACAGATCAAGAGACCCAGTACTTC. Its protein product is CSARDITDQETQYF.

This clonotype was detected ten times or more. This chain links TRBV20-1 with TRBJ2-1; 9 bases map to TRBD2. CDR3 length: 16 amino acids. Germline CDR1 reads DFQATT; CDR2 reads SNEGSKA (reference sequence). V trimming: 5 bases; J trimming: 5 bases; junction bases outside the gene matches: 13. CDR3 residues: CSAPDILAGLNNEQFF. The CDR3 nucleotides are TGCAGTGCTCCCGACATTCTAGCGGGGTTAAACAATGAGCAGTTCTTC.

There are many counts of this clonotype. The chain uses TRBV7-6 and TRBJ1-1, with 7 nucleotides matching TRBD1. The CDR3 spans 15 residues. Germline CDR1 reads SGHVS; CDR2 reads FNYEAQ. After removal of 5 bases from V and 0 bases from J, the junction contained 6 bases not matched to a gene. CDR3 bases: TGTGCCAGCAGCCCGGGACAGTTATTGAACACTGAAGCTTTCTTT. Its translation: CASSPGQLLNTEAFF.

This clonotype was observed many times. V gene TRBV7-2 combines with J gene TRBJ1-2, with a tentative D call TRBD1 (6 bases). Trimming took 2 bases from V and 11 from J, leaving 18 bases between them. The CDR3 totals 14 residues. CDR1 SGHTA and CDR2 FQGNSA come from the germline V gene. In nucleotides, the CDR3 is TGTGCCAGCAGCTTAATCGGGGGGGCCGGAGGTTACACCTTC. Translating it yields CASSLIGGAGGYTF.

This clonotype was seen many times. J is TRBJ2-7 and V is TRBV5-1; no clear D gene. CDR3 size: 14 residues. V was pared by 2 bases and J by 3 bases, with 12 bases between. Germline V CDR1 and CDR2: SGHRS, YFSETQ. In DNA, the CDR3 is TGCGCCAGCAGCTTAGGGCCTAACTTCTACGAGCAGTACTTC. This codes for CASSLGPNFYEQYF. The complete variable domain, with remaining parts taken from reference TRBV5-1 and TRBJ2-7, reads KAGVTQTPRYLIKTRGQQVTLSCSPISGHRSVSWYQQTPGQGLQFLFEYFSETQRNKGNFPGRFSGRQFSNSRSEMNVSTLELGDSALYLCASSLGPNFYEQYFGPGTRLTVT.

This clonotype was picked up many times. V is TRBV6-1 and J is TRBJ2-3, with D perhaps TRBD2 (7 bases). Germline V gene lookup returns CDR1 MNHNS and CDR2 SASEGT. V gave up 0 bases and J gave up 3 bases, with 13 bases separating them. The CDR3 has 16 amino acids. CDR3 nucleotide sequence: TGTGCCAGCAGTGAAGCAGGAGGGGGGGCGACAGATACGCAGTATTTT. Translation gives CASSEAGGGATDTQYF.

This clonotype was observed many times. The chain recombines TRBV7-8 with TRBJ2-7; D unclear. V shed 2 bases and J shed 0 bases, with 8 bases lying between them. Germline values: CDR1 SGHVS, CDR2 FQNEAQ. The CDR3 is made up of 14 amino acids. CDR3 in amino acids: CASSLLRNSYEQYF. Here the CDR3 DNA reads TGTGCCAGCAGCTTACTGCGCAACTCCTACGAGCAGTACTTC.

This clonotype was seen many times. This chain links TRBV4-3 with TRBJ2-5; the match to TRBD2 covers 9 bases. This CDR3 is built from 17 residues. CDR1 LGHNA and CDR2 YSLEER come from the germline V gene. Germline trimming cut 0 bases from V and 4 bases from J; bases unmatched to any gene: 9. The CDR3 region is CASSQERAGGPRETQYF. CDR3 DNA: TGCGCCAGCAGCCAAGAGAGGGCGGGGGGGCCGAGAGAGACCCAGTACTTC.

The J gene is TRBJ2-7, the V gene TRBV12-3 or TRBV12-4; D is uncertain. The CDR3 spans 14 residues. Between the trimmed V and J ends, which lost 6 bases and 1 base, there was a span of 13 bases. Here the CDR3 reads CASRPTRRSYEQYF. The CDR3 region has the DNA TGTGCCAGCAGGCCCACCCGACGGTCCTACGAGCAGTACTTC.

The chain carries TRBV7-9 and TRBJ1-4; no clear D. CDR1 is SEHNR and CDR2 is FQNEAQ in the germline V gene (reference sequence). The V gene lost 6 bases and the J gene lost 10 bases, with 21 bases spanning the gap. The CDR3 is 15 residues long. CDR3 in DNA: TGTGCCAGCAGTCGCCAGAGAGGGCAGCAGGTAAAACTGTTTTTT. It specifies CASSRQRGQQVKLFF.

V usage is TRBV12-3 or TRBV12-4 and J usage is TRBJ2-2, with a possible D match to TRBD1 (5 bases). V dropped 10 bases and J dropped 7 bases, with 19 bases sitting between them. This CDR3 contains 14 residues. DNA of the CDR3: TGTGCCATCACCTGGGGCAGGTATGGCGGGGAGCTGTTTTTT. Protein sequence: CAITWGRYGGELFF.

This clonotype was picked up many times. V and J are TRBV7-9 and TRBJ2-1, with D unresolved. Trimming cost V 2 bases and J 5 bases, with 19 bases left between them. Germline values: CDR1 SEHNR, CDR2 FQNEAQ (reference sequence). This CDR3 region has 17 residues. CDR3 DNA: TGTGCCAGCAGCTTAAAGTGGGCAGTTTCCGGCGACAATGAGCAGTTCTTC. It codes for CASSLKWAVSGDNEQFF.

This clonotype was observed many times. This chain joins TRBV20-1 and TRBJ1-1; 9 positions match TRBD1. Germline V CDR1 and CDR2: DFQATT, SNEGSKA (reference sequence). Trimming cost V 2 bases and J 12 bases; bases outside gene matches: 7. The CDR3 extends over 12 amino acids. Written as DNA, the CDR3 is TGCAGTGCTAGATATCCCGGGACAGGGTCTTTCTTT. Residues: CSARYPGTGSFF.

The chain recombines TRBV27 with TRBJ1-1; D remains ambiguous. Germline CDR1 MNHEY, CDR2 SMNVEV (reference sequence). This CDR3 comprises 14 residues. Trimming removed 5 bases at V and 1 base at J, with 11 bases between. CDR3 sequence reads: CASSLRKGNTEAFF. CDR3 nucleotides: TGTGCCAGCAGTCTTAGAAAGGGGAACACTGAAGCTTTCTTT.

In its sample, this clonotype was seen many times. The J gene is TRBJ1-1, the V gene TRBV20-1; 10 bases are a match to TRBD1. This CDR3 region has 15 residues. Losses at the gene ends were 2 bases for V and 4 bases for J; bases not matched to a gene: 7. Germline CDR1 DFQATT, CDR2 SNEGSKA (reference sequence). CDR3 in DNA: TGCAGTGCTAGAAAGACAGGGGGCGCGGGCACTGAAGCTTTCTTT. Translating gives CSARKTGGAGTEAFF.

Remarks on this clonotype: A much larger clone differs from this one at a single base, so this may be a read error. This chain uses TRBV12-3 or TRBV12-4 with TRBJ2-3; 8 bases agree with TRBD2. The CDR3 extends over 16 amino acids. V shed 1 base and J 5 bases; nucleotides not matched to a gene: 8. CDR3 in amino acids: CASSLGSGVFGDTQYF. As DNA, the CDR3 is TGTGCCAGCAGTTTAGGTAGCGGGGTGTTCGGAGATACGCAGTATTTT.

The chain links TRBV28 to TRBJ1-5; D is possibly TRBD1 (5 bases). V dropped 4 bases and J dropped 2 bases, with 12 bases sitting between them. The germline gives CDR1 MDHEN, CDR2 SYDVKM. The CDR3 has 15 amino acids. CDR3 protein: CASSSQGWGNQPQHF. The CDR3 DNA follows: TGTGCCAGCAGTTCGCAGGGATGGGGCAATCAGCCCCAGCATTTT.

Many counts were recorded for this clonotype. The chain employs TRBV3-1 and TRBJ1-1; D unclear. The CDR3 loop spans 12 amino acids. Germline CDR1 LGHDT, CDR2 YNNKEL (reference sequence). Trimming took 3 bases from V and 5 from J, leaving 7 bases between them. The CDR3 protein is CASSHGRTEAFF. CDR3 in DNA: TGTGCCAGCAGCCACGGGCGGACTGAAGCTTTCTTT.

This clonotype was counted ten times or more. J is TRBJ1-3 and V is TRBV10-3; the D is unclear. The CDR3 has 15 amino acids. The V gene's germline CDR1 is ENHRY and CDR2 SYGVKD. Trimming stripped 7 bases from V and 0 bases from J, with 13 bases between. The DNA for the CDR3 is TGTGCCATCACGGAACATGATTACTCTGGAAACACCATATATTTT. Its protein product is CAITEHDYSGNTIYF.

This clonotype appeared many times. This rearrangement joins TRBV3-1 to TRBJ1-6, with unresolved D. V lost 2 bases and J lost 10, with 9 bases in between. Per the germline V gene, CDR1 is LGHDT and CDR2 is YNNKEL (reference sequence). The CDR3 is made up of 13 amino acids. The DNA of the CDR3 is TGTGCCAGCAGCCAAAGCGAGCGCTCACCCCTCCACTTT. Protein sequence: CASSQSERSPLHF.

The V and J genes are TRBV18 and TRBJ2-2; 7 bases agree with TRBD1. CDR1 is KGHSH, CDR2 LQKENI, per germline. The CDR3 spans 14 residues. V gave up 2 bases and J gave up 5 bases; unmatched junction bases: 2. The CDR3 region has the DNA TGTGCCAGCTCACCAGGACAGGAAACCGGGGAGCTGTTTTTT. Protein sequence: CASSPGQETGELFF.

The V and J genes are TRBV7-3 and TRBJ2-1, with D possibly being TRBD2 (6 bases). V was cut by 5 bases and J by 2 bases, with 16 bases left in between. Germline V gene sequence: CDR1 SGHTA, CDR2 FQGTGA. The CDR3 length is 16 residues. Here the CDR3 DNA reads TGTGCCAGCAGCCTAGCGTGGGGCACTGCCTACAATGAGCAGTTCTTC. It is translated as CASSLAWGTAYNEQFF. Together with reference TRBV7-3 and TRBJ2-1, the CDR3 gives the full variable domain: GAGVSQTPSNKVTEKGKYVELRCDPISGHTALYWYRQSLGQGPEFLIYFQGTGAADDSGLPNDRFFAVRPEGSVSTLKIQRTERGDSAVYLCASSLAWGTAYNEQFFGPGTRLTVL.